The rows below give T cell receptor beta chains drawn from one sample of a study of blood T cell repertoires in COVID-19. The assay was immunoSEQ multiplex PCR, and TCRdb's table has in-frame clones only and misses some. This sample carries about 110,000 clones, roughly 80% of them seen once, and the ten largest clones take 1.5% to 1.9%. Sequencing input: peripheral blood. These receptors originate from a man over 45 with acute or convalescent COVID-19. Each CDR3 is given with its conserved first and last residue. D genes are given only for firm matches. Clone size, where shown, is once, few, many, or a class for clones that have expanded.

d_gene | j_gene | abundance | v_gene | CDR3aa | CDR3nt
- | TRBJ1-3 | - | TRBV9 | CASSAAGTMGNTIYF | TGTGCCAGCAGCGCCGCAGGGACAATGGGAAACACCATATATTTT
TRBD1 | TRBJ1-4 | - | TRBV10-3 | CAISGGQNEKLFF | TGTGCCATCAGTGGGGGACAGAATGAAAAACTGTTTTTT
TRBD1 | TRBJ1-2 | once | TRBV9 | CASSAWTGAGYTF | TGTGCCAGCAGCGCGTGGACAGGGGCGGGCTACACCTTC
- | TRBJ1-1 | once | TRBV3-1/TRBV3-2 | CASSQVETEAFF | TGTGCCAGCAGCCAAGTAGAAACTGAAGCTTTCTTT
- | TRBJ1-1 | - | TRBV21-1 | CASSNGTGQDEAFF | TGTGCCAGCAGCAATGGGACAGGCCAGGATGAAGCTTTCTTT
- | TRBJ2-3 | - | TRBV6-6 | CASSPRRGTDTQYF | TGTGCCAGCAGCCCCAGACGCGGGACAGATACGCAGTATTTT
TRBD1 | TRBJ2-2 | - | TRBV5-1 | CASSLYRGPTGELFF | TGCGCCAGCAGCTTGTACAGGGGGCCAACCGGGGAGCTGTTTTTT
TRBD1 | TRBJ1-2 | - | TRBV7-9 | CASSSRGDRAGYTF | TGTGCCAGCAGTTCCAGGGGGGACAGGGCTGGCTACACCTTC
- | TRBJ1-1 | - | TRBV2 | CASSEPPFDRNTEAFF | TGTGCCAGCAGTGAACCGCCCTTTGACAGGAACACTGAAGCTTTCTTT
- | TRBJ2-3 | few | TRBV21-1 | CASSPHRTGDADTQYF | TGTGCCAGCAGTCCCCACCGGACAGGGGATGCAGATACGCAGTATTTT
- | TRBJ2-1 | - | TRBV10-3 | CAISDEGGSYNEQFF | TGTGCCATCAGTGATGAGGGGGGGTCGTACAATGAGCAGTTCTTC
- | TRBJ2-3 | - | TRBV7-3 | CASSLNGRGRTDTQYF | TGTGCCAGCAGCTTAAATGGCAGGGGTCGGACAGATACGCAGTATTTT
TRBD1 | TRBJ2-5 | once | TRBV6-5 | CATWTGMKETQYF | TGTGCCACCTGGACAGGGATGAAGGAGACCCAGTACTTC
- | TRBJ1-3 | few | TRBV6-1 | CASSESRGTGNTIYF | TGTGCCAGCAGTGAATCTAGGGGCACTGGAAACACCATATATTTT